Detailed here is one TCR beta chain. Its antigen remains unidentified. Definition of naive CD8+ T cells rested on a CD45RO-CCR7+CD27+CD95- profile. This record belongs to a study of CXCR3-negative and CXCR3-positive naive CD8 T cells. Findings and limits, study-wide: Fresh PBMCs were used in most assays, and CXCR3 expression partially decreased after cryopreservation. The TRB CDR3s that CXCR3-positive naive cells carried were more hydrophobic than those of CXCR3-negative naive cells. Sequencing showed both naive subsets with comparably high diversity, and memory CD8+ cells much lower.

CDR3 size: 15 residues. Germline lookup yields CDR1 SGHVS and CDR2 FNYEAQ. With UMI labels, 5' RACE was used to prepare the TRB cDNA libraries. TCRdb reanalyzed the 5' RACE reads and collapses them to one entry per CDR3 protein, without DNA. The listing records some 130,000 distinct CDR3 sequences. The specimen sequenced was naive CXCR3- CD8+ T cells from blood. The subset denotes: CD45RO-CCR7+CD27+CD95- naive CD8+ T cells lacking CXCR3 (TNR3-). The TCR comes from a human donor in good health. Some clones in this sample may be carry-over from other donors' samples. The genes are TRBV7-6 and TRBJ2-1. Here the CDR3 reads CASSSWTATYNEQFF. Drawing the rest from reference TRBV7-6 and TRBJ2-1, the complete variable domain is GAGVSQSPRYKVTKRGQDVALRCDPISGHVSLYWYRQALGQGPEFLTYFNYEAQQDKSGLPNDRFSAERPEGSISTLTIQRTEQRDSAMYRCASSSWTATYNEQFFGPGTRLTVL.